This T cell receptor beta chain was observed in a study of blood T cells in healthy people across ages. With respect to this clonotype: Its specificity is not known.

Study results and caveats: Aged donors had fewer naive CD4+ cells and lower diversity than long-lived donors.

Combining a sample-barcoded 5' primer with a J-beta primer mix, a second PCR ran for about 6 to 12 cycles. TCRdb redid the calling of the 5' RACE reads with MiXCR, one entry per CDR3 protein. The sample carries 800,000 or so distinct CDR3 sequences, about 25% recorded once. These data are also associated with another study on T cells of mothers and their children.

The sequenced sample was blood. This TCR came from a boy between 10 and 17 years old in good health.

DNA for the CDR3: TGTGCCAGCAACTTTGTTCGGCGGGAGCACCACTACGAGCAGTACTTC. Amino acid sequence: CASNFVRREHHYEQYF. This chain connects TRBV18 to TRBJ2-7; 7 nucleotides align to TRBD2. With V trimmed by 8 bases and J by 3 bases, 16 bases remained unmatched. The V gene's germline CDR1 is KGHSH and CDR2 LQKENI. The length of the CDR3 is 16 residues.